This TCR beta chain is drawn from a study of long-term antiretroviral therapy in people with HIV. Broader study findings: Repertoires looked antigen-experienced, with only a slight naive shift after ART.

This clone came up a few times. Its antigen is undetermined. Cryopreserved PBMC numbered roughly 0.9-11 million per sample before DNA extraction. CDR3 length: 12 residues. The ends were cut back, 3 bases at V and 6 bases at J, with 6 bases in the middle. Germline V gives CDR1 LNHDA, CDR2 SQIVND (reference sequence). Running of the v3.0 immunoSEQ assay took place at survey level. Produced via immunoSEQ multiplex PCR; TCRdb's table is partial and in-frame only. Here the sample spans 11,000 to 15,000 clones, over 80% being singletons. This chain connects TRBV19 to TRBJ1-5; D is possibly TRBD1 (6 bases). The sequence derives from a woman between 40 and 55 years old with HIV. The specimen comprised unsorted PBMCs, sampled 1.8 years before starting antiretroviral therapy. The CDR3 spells CASSMGAQPQHF. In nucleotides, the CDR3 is TGTGCCAGTAGTATGGGGGCTCAGCCCCAGCATTTT.